Each of the 21 T cell receptor beta chains below was sequenced from the same sample in a study of PD-L1 blockade in urothelial cancer. Sequencing was performed with immunoSEQ multiplex PCR; in TCRdb, only in-frame clones are kept and a portion is missing. Of about 43,000 clones detected, 88% appear once; the ten largest clones hold 11% to 15%. The input for sequencing was PBMCs, taken around atezolizumab (anti-PD-L1) treatment. These receptors all come from an older woman with urothelial cancer.

The chain is built from TRBV27 and TRBJ2-5; 8 positions agree with TRBD2. Per germline, CDR1 MNHEY and CDR2 SMNVEV (reference sequence). The CDR3 has 16 amino acids. J was trimmed by 1 base and V by 5 bases; bases with no gene match: 9. CDR3 nucleotides: TGTGCCAGCAGTCCCCGGGCTAGCGGGTTCCAAGAGACCCAGTACTTC. Its protein product is CASSPRASGFQETQYF.

The rearrangement links TRBV5-6 to TRBJ2-3, with TRBD1 identical over 7 bases. The CDR3 covers 12 residues. Germline-derived CDR1 and CDR2 are SGHDT and YYEEEE. V lost 4 bases and J lost 5; bases outside the gene matches: 1. The CDR3 DNA reads TGTGCCAGCAGCAGGGACAGAGATACGCAGTATTTT. Translation: CASSRDRDTQYF. The whole variable domain, remainder taken from reference TRBV5-6 and TRBJ2-3, is DAGVTQSPTHLIKTRGQQVTLRCSPKSGHDTVSWYQQALGQGPQFIFQYYEEEERQRGNFPDRFSGHQFPNYSSELNVNALLLGDSALYLCASSRDRDTQYFGPGTRLTVL.

This chain links TRBV5-1 with TRBJ2-1; 16 bases are shared with TRBD2. The CDR3 totals 18 residues. V was clipped by 4 bases and J by 3 bases; unmatched bases: 7. Germline CDR1 reads SGHRS; CDR2 reads YFSETQ. DNA for the CDR3: TGCGCCAGCAGCCCGGGACTAGCGGGAGGGGTTATCTACAATGAGCAGTTCTTC. It codes for CASSPGLAGGVIYNEQFF.

The rearrangement joins TRBV27 to TRBJ2-7; TRBD1 matches at 7 bases. This CDR3 region has 15 residues. CDR1 and CDR2 (germline): MNHEY, SMNVEV (reference sequence). With V trimmed by 3 bases and J by 1 base, 6 bases remained unmatched. The CDR3 DNA sequence: TGTGCCAGCAGTTTGGTCGGGACAGCTTCCTACGAGCAGTACTTC. It codes for CASSLVGTASYEQYF.

V and J are TRBV19 and TRBJ1-1; 7 bases fit TRBD1. The CDR3 contains 12 residues. V trimming: 7 bases; J trimming: 1 base; junction bases outside the gene matches: 0. Germline assignment: CDR1 LNHDA and CDR2 SQIVND (reference sequence). CDR3 residues: CASNRGNTEAFF. The CDR3 coding sequence is TGTGCCAGTAACAGGGGGAACACTGAAGCTTTCTTT.

The V gene is TRBV10-2, the J gene TRBJ2-5; D gene unclear. The germline CDR1 and CDR2 sequences are WSHSY and SAAADI. V was pared by 2 bases and J by 5 bases, with 9 bases between. This CDR3 is built from 13 residues. In nucleotides, the CDR3 is TGCGCCAGCAGTGAGGCTAGTAGGGAGACCCAGTACTTC. This gives the protein CASSEASRETQYF.

V and J are TRBV18 and TRBJ2-1; D is ambiguous. Trimming removed 3 bases at V and 6 bases at J, with 12 bases between. Germline CDR1 and CDR2: KGHSH and LQKENI. This CDR3 region has 14 residues. The CDR3 DNA follows: TGTGCCAGCTCACCTCAGTCGCTAGTCAATGAGCAGTTCTTC. Translating it yields CASSPQSLVNEQFF.

The gene calls are TRBV13 and TRBJ2-7; a weak D match, TRBD1 (5 bases). The length of the CDR3 is 13 residues. Germline values: CDR1 PRHDT, CDR2 FYEKMQ (reference sequence). V lost 3 bases and J 5 bases, leaving 11 bases between the germline ends. CDR3: CASSFGQGNEQYF. The CDR3 coding sequence is TGTGCCAGCAGCTTCGGACAAGGCAACGAGCAGTACTTC.

V gene TRBV10-3 combines with J gene TRBJ2-7, with D possibly being TRBD1 (5 bases). Per germline, CDR1 ENHRY and CDR2 SYGVKD. This CDR3 contains 14 residues. V was trimmed by 3 bases and J by 3 bases, leaving 12 bases between them. The CDR3 DNA follows: TGTGCCATCAGTGAAGTCGGCAGGGTCTACGAGCAGTACTTC. Its protein is CAISEVGRVYEQYF.

The V gene is TRBV9, the J gene TRBJ2-1; TRBD2 matches at 10 bases. Germline lookup yields CDR1 SGDLS and CDR2 YYNGEE. The CDR3 has 16 amino acids. The V gene end was trimmed by 1 base and the J gene end by 2 bases; junction bases not matched to a gene: 3. The CDR3 reads CASSVRTSGTYNEQFF. CDR3 sequence (DNA): TGTGCCAGCAGCGTAAGGACTAGCGGTACCTACAATGAGCAGTTCTTC.

This chain joins TRBV4-2 and TRBJ2-1; TRBD2 matches 8 bases. Trimming took 3 bases from V and 6 from J; bases not matched to a gene: 19. CDR3 length: 19 residues. From germline, CDR1 is LGHNA and CDR2 YNFKEQ. CDR3 nucleotide sequence: TGTGCCAGCAGCCACGGACACGGGGGGGCTGTCCTTAATTTCAATGAGCAGTTCTTC. Its translation is CASSHGHGGAVLNFNEQFF.

V and J are TRBV10-3 and TRBJ2-7, with D unresolved. V was cut by 0 bases and J by 2 bases, with 8 bases left in between. The CDR3 spans 14 residues. Germline V CDR1 and CDR2: ENHRY, SYGVKD. CDR3 amino acids: CAISESRSAYEQYF. The CDR3 coding sequence is TGTGCCATCAGTGAGTCTCGGTCCGCCTACGAGCAGTACTTC.

The CDR3 spells CSALSRYEQYF. The CDR3 DNA reads as TGCAGTGCTCTTTCGAGGTACGAGCAGTACTTC. V is TRBV20-1 and J is TRBJ2-7; D unresolved. There are 11 residues in the CDR3. V shed 5 bases and J shed 4 bases, with 9 bases lying between them. CDR1 is DFQATT, CDR2 SNEGSKA, per germline (reference sequence).

CDR3 sequence (DNA): TGTGCCAGCAGCGGAAGCGGGGGGGCCTACAATGAGCAGTTCTTC. Translation gives CASSGSGGAYNEQFF. This chain uses TRBV5-4 with TRBJ2-1, with 10 bases that match TRBD2. This CDR3 is built from 15 residues. V lost 4 bases to trimming and J lost 2 bases; unmatched junction nucleotides: 3. The germline V gene encodes CDR1 SGHNT and CDR2 YYREEE (reference sequence).

J is TRBJ2-5 and V is TRBV7-9; D gene uncertain. V dropped 7 bases and J dropped 1 base, with 16 bases sitting between them. This CDR3 region has 15 residues. Germline V CDR1 and CDR2: SEHNR, FQNEAQ (reference sequence). The CDR3 DNA is TGTGCCAGCAACCCCTTGCGGCCACTCCAAGAGACCCAGTACTTC. It is translated as CASNPLRPLQETQYF.

The V call is TRBV14, the J call TRBJ1-1; D not resolved. Germline assignment: CDR1 SGHDN and CDR2 FVKESK. With 6 bases removed from V and 5 bases from J, the gap between germline ends came to 16 bases. CDR3 length: 14 amino acids. CDR3 residues: CASSLLVAGTEAFF. The DNA of the CDR3 is TGTGCCAGCAGTCTCCTAGTAGCGGGGACTGAAGCTTTCTTT.

The chain employs TRBV10-2 and TRBJ2-3; D may be TRBD1 (6 bases). This CDR3 has 14 residues. V was trimmed by 5 bases and J by 2 bases, leaving 11 bases between them. The germline gives CDR1 WSHSY, CDR2 SAAADI. The CDR3 protein is CASSRTDHTDTQYF. CDR3 coding DNA: TGCGCCAGCAGTCGGACAGACCACACAGATACGCAGTATTTT.

The V gene is TRBV7-9, the J gene TRBJ1-1, with D maybe TRBD1 (6 bases). This CDR3 has 11 residues. Germline V gene lookup returns CDR1 SEHNR and CDR2 FQNEAQ (reference sequence). V gave up 6 bases and J gave up 8 bases, with 10 bases separating them. CDR3 DNA sequence: TGTGCCAGCAGTAGGACAGAAGAAGCTTTCTTT. Protein: CASSRTEEAFF. Together with reference TRBV7-9 and TRBJ1-1, the CDR3 gives the full variable domain: DTGVSQNPRHKITKRGQNVTFRCDPISEHNRLYWYRQTLGQGPEFLTYFQNEAQLEKSRLLSDRFSAERPKGSFSTLEIQRTEQGDSAMYLCASSRTEEAFFGQGTRLTVV.

V and J are TRBV11-3 and TRBJ2-3; 9 nucleotides line up with TRBD2. The CDR3 totals 15 residues. From germline, CDR1 is SGHNT and CDR2 YENEEA. V lost 5 bases to trimming and J lost 2 bases; unmatched junction nucleotides: 5. This chain's CDR3 is CASSPTSGNTDTQYF. The CDR3 DNA follows: TGTGCCAGCAGCCCGACTAGCGGAAACACAGATACGCAGTATTTT.

The chain couples TRBV27 to TRBJ2-1; TRBD2 agrees at 8 bases. With 5 bases clipped from V and 0 bases from J, the junction kept 6 bases outside the gene matches. Germline V gene lookup returns CDR1 MNHEY and CDR2 SMNVEV (reference sequence). This CDR3 comprises 16 residues. Here the CDR3 DNA reads TGTGCCAGCAGTACTTTAGCGGGAAGCTCCTACAATGAGCAGTTCTTC. Encoded protein: CASSTLAGSSYNEQFF.

The chain employs TRBV5-1 and TRBJ2-1; D might be TRBD2 (6 bases). CDR3 length equals 16 residues. The germline CDR1 and CDR2 sequences are SGHRS and YFSETQ. V was clipped by 1 base and J by 8 bases, with 19 bases between them. The CDR3 spells CASSLTRGLPDYEQFF. In DNA, the CDR3 is TGCGCCAGCAGCTTGACTCGGGGGTTACCTGATTATGAGCAGTTCTTC. Using reference TRBV5-1 and TRBJ2-1 for the parts outside the CDR3, the full variable domain is KAGVTQTPRYLIKTRGQQVTLSCSPISGHRSVSWYQQTPGQGLQFLFEYFSETQRNKGNFPGRFSGRQFSNSRSEMNVSTLELGDSALYLCASSLTRGLPDYEQFFGPGTRLTVL.